These 23 T cell receptor beta chains originate from one sample sequenced in a study of CD8+CD57+ T cells in acquired aplastic anemia. Template material for TCR beta VDJ and CDR3 profiling consisted of genomic DNA. TCRdb redid the calling of the reads with MiXCR, one entry per CDR3 protein. The sample has about 220,000 distinct CDR3 sequences, around 45% seen once. The patients chosen for sequencing had shown expansion of CD8+CD57+ cells (detected by flow cytometry). Sample: sorted CD4+, CD8+, or CD8+CD57+ T cells (not recorded which) from PBMCs. These receptors were taken from a human donor with aplastic anemia.

The V gene is TRBV20-1, the J gene TRBJ2-5, with 11 bases aligning to TRBD2. V was clipped by 1 base and J by 3 bases; unmatched bases: 4. Germline lookup yields CDR1 DFQATT and CDR2 SNEGSKA (reference sequence). The CDR3 sequence is 15 residues long. The CDR3 loop is CSARGPLAGEETQYF. The DNA for the CDR3 is TGCAGTGCTAGAGGCCCACTAGCGGGGGAAGAGACCCAGTACTTC.

The chain joins TRBV27 to TRBJ2-2; 10 positions agree with TRBD1. The CDR3 totals 18 residues. V gave up 2 bases and J gave up 6 bases; unmatched junction bases: 12. Looked up from germline, CDR1 is MNHEY and CDR2 is SMNVEV (reference sequence). Here the CDR3 reads CASSLVGDRGPRSGELFF. CDR3 DNA: TGTGCCAGCAGTTTAGTTGGGGACAGGGGTCCTCGGTCCGGGGAGCTGTTTTTT.

Points on this clonotype: Germline is not matched at one junction end, which may reflect a read error. This rearrangement joins TRBV10-3 to TRBJ1-1; D is unresolved. This CDR3 has 13 amino acids. Germline CDR1 reads ENHRY; CDR2 reads SYGVKD. The CDR3 loop is CAISEAQNTGAFF. Here the CDR3 DNA reads TGTGCCATCAGTGAGGCCCAGAACACTGGAGCTTTCTTT.

This clonotype was observed many times. The rearrangement joins TRBV20-1 to TRBJ1-2, with a tentative D call TRBD1 (5 bases). This CDR3 comprises 13 residues. CDR1 is DFQATT, CDR2 SNEGSKA, per germline (reference sequence). Between the trimmed V and J ends, which lost 0 bases and 10 bases, there was a span of 15 bases. The DNA for the CDR3 is TGCAGTGCTAGAGATAAGGCAGGGAAGTACTACACCTTC. Its protein is CSARDKAGKYYTF.

This clonotype was observed a few times. Since a much larger clone is just one base distant, this may be a read error. For the CDR3, the DNA is TGCGGTGCTAGAAATAGGACACCTTCCTACGAGCAGTACTTC. Protein sequence: CGARNRTPSYEQYF. The V call is TRBV20-1, the J call TRBJ2-7; weak D call: TRBD1 (5 bases). Germline loops: CDR1 DFQATT, CDR2 SNEGSKA (reference sequence). The CDR3 is 14 residues long.

Points on this clonotype: A much larger clone lies a single base off, so this may be a read error. This sequence joins TRBV12-3 or TRBV12-4 and TRBJ2-7; TRBD2 matches at 7 bases. The CDR3 loop spans 14 amino acids. V was pared by 4 bases and J by 3 bases, with 6 bases of the junction left unmatched. The CDR3, as DNA: TGTGCCAGCAGTTGCGCCAGCGGGAACTACGAGCAGTACTTC. It translates to CASSCASGNYEQYF.

This sequence joins TRBV7-9 and TRBJ2-1, with D maybe TRBD1 (5 bases). The V gene lost 5 bases and the J gene lost 2 bases, with 10 bases spanning the gap. The germline CDR1 and CDR2 sequences are SEHNR and FQNEAQ (reference sequence). The CDR3 covers 14 residues. CDR3 DNA: TGTGCCAGCAGCCCGGACACGGCCTACAATGAGCAGTTCTTC. This codes for CASSPDTAYNEQFF.

This clonotype was picked up a small number of times. The chain joins TRBV6-2 or TRBV6-3 to TRBJ2-2; TRBD1 is a possible D gene (6 bases). Germline V lookup: CDR1 MNHEY, CDR2 SVGEGT. This CDR3 is 17 amino acids long. V dropped 0 bases and J dropped 2 bases, with 13 bases sitting between them. The CDR3 is CASSYSTGGRNTGELFF. The CDR3 bases are TGTGCCAGCAGTTACTCGACTGGGGGCAGAAACACCGGGGAGCTGTTTTTT.

The chain carries TRBV7-9 and TRBJ1-1, with a tentative D call TRBD1 (5 bases). CDR3 length: 13 amino acids. The germline V gene encodes CDR1 SEHNR and CDR2 FQNEAQ (reference sequence). Trimming shortened V by 1 base and J by 8 bases, and 11 bases separated the two germline ends. This CDR3 is CASSLDRDVEAFF. CDR3 bases: TGTGCCAGCAGCTTAGACCGGGACGTGGAAGCTTTCTTT. Using reference TRBV7-9 and TRBJ1-1 for the parts outside the CDR3, the full variable domain is DTGVSQNPRHKITKRGQNVTFRCDPISEHNRLYWYRQTLGQGPEFLTYFQNEAQLEKSRLLSDRFSAERPKGSFSTLEIQRTEQGDSAMYLCASSLDRDVEAFFGQGTRLTVV.

The chain has TRBV6-1 and TRBJ2-1, with a weak D call TRBD2 (6 bases). The last part of the DNA fits TRBJ2-5 better; the J call may be wrong. Germline V gene lookup returns CDR1 MNHNS and CDR2 SASEGT. The CDR3 is made up of 15 amino acids. In DNA, the CDR3 is TGTGCCAGCAGTGAAAGAAGAGGAGGGTACGAGACCCAGTACTTC. It yields the protein CASSERRGGYETQYF.

The chain joins TRBV7-9 to TRBJ2-7, with D perhaps TRBD1 or TRBD2 (5 bases each). With 3 bases removed from V and 1 base from J, the gap between germline ends came to 16 bases. Germline loops: CDR1 SEHNR, CDR2 FQNEAQ (reference sequence). The CDR3 is made up of 16 amino acids. CDR3: CASSFTLGDGSYEQYF. The CDR3 DNA reads as TGTGCCAGCAGCTTTACTCTTGGGGACGGGTCCTACGAGCAGTACTTC.

J is TRBJ1-5 and V is TRBV4-1; D perhaps matches TRBD1 (6 bases). The CDR3 length is 15 residues. V was cut by 3 bases and J by 4 bases, with 13 bases left in between. Germline CDR1 and CDR2: MGHRA and YSYEKL. The CDR3 nucleotides are TGCGCCAGCAGCCACGATCGGACAGCGAATCAGCCCCAGCATTTT. It codes for CASSHDRTANQPQHF.

There are many counts of this clonotype. This chain joins TRBV9 and TRBJ2-6; the match to TRBD1 covers 7 bases. Germline trimming cut 3 bases from V and 0 bases from J; bases unmatched to any gene: 9. Per the germline V gene, CDR1 is SGDLS and CDR2 is YYNGEE. This CDR3 has 18 amino acids. The CDR3 DNA is TGTGCCAGCAGCGGGGTACCGGGACAGATCTCTGGGGCCAACGTCCTGACTTTC. Translated, it gives CASSGVPGQISGANVLTF. Full variable domain (rest looked up from reference TRBV9 and TRBJ2-6): DSGVTQTPKHLITATGQRVTLRCSPRSGDLSVYWYQQSLDQGLQFLIQYYNGEERAKGNILERFSAQQFPDLHSELNLSSLELGDSALYFCASSGVPGQISGANVLTFGAGSRLTVL.

The rearrangement uses TRBV7-9 and TRBJ2-3; perhaps TRBD2 as D (5 bases). The CDR3 has 12 amino acids. Germline loops: CDR1 SEHNR, CDR2 FQNEAQ (reference sequence). The V gene lost 7 bases and the J gene lost 6 bases, with 11 bases spanning the gap. The CDR3 DNA is TGTGCCAGCACCGAAACGGGGGATACGCAGTATTTT. Its protein product is CASTETGDTQYF.

The table lists this clonotype with many counts. The chain carries TRBV2 and TRBJ2-1, with TRBD2 matching 9 bases. The V segment lost 0 bases and the J segment 4 bases; nucleotides outside the gene matches: 7. The CDR3 is 17 residues long. CDR1 is SNHLY, CDR2 FYNNEI, per germline. Written as DNA, the CDR3 is TGTGCCAGCAGTGAAGCGCTTAGCGGGAGTGATTACAATGAGCAGTTCTTC. This gives the protein CASSEALSGSDYNEQFF.

This clonotype was seen many times. The CDR3, as DNA: TGCAGTGCACGAAGCGGGGGGGCCTTTCCCGTGCGCACAGATACGCAGTATTTT. Translated: CSARSGGAFPVRTDTQYF. The chain links TRBV20-1 to TRBJ2-3; 10 positions match TRBD2. Looked up from germline, CDR1 is DFQATT and CDR2 is SNEGSKA (reference sequence). J lost 1 base, V lost 6 bases, and 16 bases had no gene match. The CDR3 sequence is 18 residues long.

The chain combines TRBV20-1 with TRBJ1-6; the match to TRBD1 covers 7 bases. Germline V gene data show CDR1 as DFQATT and CDR2 as SNEGSKA (reference sequence). V was clipped by 2 bases and J by 7 bases; unmatched bases: 11. CDR3 length: 16 residues. CDR3 amino acids: CSARRDSKITNSPLHF. For the CDR3, the DNA is TGCAGTGCTAGAAGGGACAGCAAGATAACCAATTCACCCCTCCACTTT.

CDR3 nucleotide sequence: TGCAGTGCTAGAGATTCCGCGGGAGACTACGAGCAGTACTTC. Protein sequence: CSARDSAGDYEQYF. V is TRBV20-1 and J is TRBJ2-7, with TRBD2 matching 7 bases. This CDR3 is built from 14 residues. The V gene's germline CDR1 is DFQATT and CDR2 SNEGSKA (reference sequence). V was pared by 0 bases and J by 3 bases, with 5 bases of the junction left unmatched.

The sample holds many counts of this clonotype. The rearrangement joins TRBV24-1 to TRBJ2-5, with D hard to call. The CDR3 has 14 amino acids. V shed 0 bases and J shed 5 bases, with 9 bases lying between them. Per germline, CDR1 KGHDR and CDR2 SFDVKD. Here the CDR3 reads CATSDLTGRETQYF. Here the CDR3 DNA reads TGTGCCACCAGTGATTTGACCGGCAGGGAGACCCAGTACTTC.

This clonotype occurred many times. V gene TRBV10-3 combines with J gene TRBJ2-7; D remains unclear. CDR1 and CDR2 (germline): ENHRY, SYGVKD. The CDR3 contains 14 residues. The V end was cut by 2 bases, the J end by 0 bases, with 8 bases between. This chain's CDR3 is CAISETQSSYEQYF. The DNA for the CDR3 is TGTGCCATCAGTGAGACACAGAGCTCCTACGAGCAGTACTTC.

Points on this clonotype: One end of the junction does not line up with germline, which may come from a read error. The chain combines TRBV5-1 with TRBJ2-1; the D call may be TRBD1 or TRBD2 (5 bases each). CDR3 size: 16 residues. Germline CDR1 SGHRS, CDR2 YFSETQ. The CDR3 sequence: CASSLPPGPPYNEQLF. In DNA form, the CDR3 reads TGCGCCAGCAGCTTGCCCCCGGGACCACCCTACAATGAGCAGCTCTTC.

There are many counts of this clonotype. This sequence may be a read error, since a much larger clone differs from it by one base. V usage is TRBV10-3 and J usage is TRBJ1-2; D is unclear. CDR3 size: 12 residues. The germline gives CDR1 ENHRY, CDR2 SYGVKD. The CDR3 DNA is TGTGCCCTCAGTGAGTCGCATGTTGGCTACACCTTC. Residues: CALSESHVGYTF.

This chain connects TRBV10-3 to TRBJ2-3, with 14 bases that match TRBD2. Germline CDR1 ENHRY, CDR2 SYGVKD. Trimming removed 8 bases from V and 4 bases from J; junction bases left unmatched: 2. The CDR3 contains 14 residues. CDR3 sequence: CAILTSGGADTQYF. The DNA of the CDR3 is TGTGCCATCCTGACTAGCGGGGGGGCAGATACGCAGTATTTT.